This T cell receptor (beta chain) is from a study of T cells in Graves' hyperthyroidism and ophthalmopathy. The CDR3 regions of TCR beta were amplified from RNA transcripts. A set of HTBI primers served as the primers for a first-round RT-PCR of the TCR CDR3. One entry per CDR3 protein results from TCRdb running MiXCR on the multiplex PCR reads. The sample has 550,000 to 800,000 distinct CDR3 sequences, around a sixth seen once. With 7 bases removed from V and 0 bases from J, the gap between germline ends came to 12 bases. This CDR3 contains 15 residues. Germline V gene data show CDR1 as LGHNA and CDR2 as YSLEER. Patients counted as stable if ophthalmopathy did not develop within 18 months. Those with hyperthyroidism were 18 to 65 years old, newly diagnosed, and ill for under 2 months.

This chain links TRBV4-3 with TRBJ1-4; no clear D gene. Sequenced material: blood. The clonotype comes from a man aged 50 to 59 with Graves' hyperthyroidism. CDR3 region: CASTPNSATNEKLFF. The CDR3, as DNA: TGCGCCAGCACCCCAAACTCGGCAACTAATGAAAAACTGTTTTTT.